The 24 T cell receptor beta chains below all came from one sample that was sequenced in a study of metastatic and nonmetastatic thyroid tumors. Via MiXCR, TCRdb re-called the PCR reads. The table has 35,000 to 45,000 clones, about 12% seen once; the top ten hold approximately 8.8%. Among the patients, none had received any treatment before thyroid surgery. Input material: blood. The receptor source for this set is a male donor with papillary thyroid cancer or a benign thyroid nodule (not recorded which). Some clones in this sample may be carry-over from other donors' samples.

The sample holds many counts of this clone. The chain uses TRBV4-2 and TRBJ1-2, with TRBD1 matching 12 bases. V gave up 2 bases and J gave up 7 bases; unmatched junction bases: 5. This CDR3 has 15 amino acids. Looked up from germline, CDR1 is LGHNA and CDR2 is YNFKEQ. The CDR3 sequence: CASSQPGQGALGYTF. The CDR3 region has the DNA TGTGCCAGCAGCCAACCGGGACAGGGGGCGCTTGGCTACACCTTC.

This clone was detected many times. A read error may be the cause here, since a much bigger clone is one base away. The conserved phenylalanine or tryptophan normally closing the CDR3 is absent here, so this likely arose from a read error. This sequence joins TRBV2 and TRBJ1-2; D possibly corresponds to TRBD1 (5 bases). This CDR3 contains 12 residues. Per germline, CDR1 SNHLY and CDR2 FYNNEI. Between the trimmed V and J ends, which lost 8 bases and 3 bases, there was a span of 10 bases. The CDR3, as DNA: TGTGCCAGCGGGGGGGGATACTATGGCTACACCTCC. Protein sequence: CASGGGYYGYTS.

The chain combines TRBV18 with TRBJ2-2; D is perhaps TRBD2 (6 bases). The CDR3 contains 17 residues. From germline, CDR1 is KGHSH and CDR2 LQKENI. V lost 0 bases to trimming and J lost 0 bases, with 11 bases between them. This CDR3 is CASSPPRTGANTGELFF. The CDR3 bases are TGTGCCAGCTCACCACCGCGGACGGGGGCGAACACCGGGGAGCTGTTTTTT.

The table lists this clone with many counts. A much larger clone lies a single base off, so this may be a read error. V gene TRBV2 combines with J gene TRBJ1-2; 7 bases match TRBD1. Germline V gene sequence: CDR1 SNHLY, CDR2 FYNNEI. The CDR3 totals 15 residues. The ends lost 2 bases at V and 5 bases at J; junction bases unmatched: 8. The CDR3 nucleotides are TGTGCCAGCAGTGAACTACAGGGGCTTACTTATGGCTACACCTTC. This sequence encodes CASSELQGLTYGYTF.

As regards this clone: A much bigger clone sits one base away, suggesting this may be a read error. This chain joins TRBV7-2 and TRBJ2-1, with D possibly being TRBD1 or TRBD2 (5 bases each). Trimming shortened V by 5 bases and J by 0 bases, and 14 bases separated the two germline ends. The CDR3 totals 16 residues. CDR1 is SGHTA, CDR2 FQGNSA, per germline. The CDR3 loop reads CASSRRGGFSYNEQFF. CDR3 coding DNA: TGTGCCAGCAGCCGCCGGGGCGGGTTCTCCTACAATGAGCAGTTCTTC.

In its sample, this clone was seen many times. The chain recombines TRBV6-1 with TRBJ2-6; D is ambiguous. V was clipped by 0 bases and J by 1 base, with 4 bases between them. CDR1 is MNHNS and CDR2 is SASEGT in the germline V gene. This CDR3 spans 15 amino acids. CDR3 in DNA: TGTGCCAGCAGTGAAGCCCGATCTGGGGCCAACGTCCTGACTTTC. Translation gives CASSEARSGANVLTF.

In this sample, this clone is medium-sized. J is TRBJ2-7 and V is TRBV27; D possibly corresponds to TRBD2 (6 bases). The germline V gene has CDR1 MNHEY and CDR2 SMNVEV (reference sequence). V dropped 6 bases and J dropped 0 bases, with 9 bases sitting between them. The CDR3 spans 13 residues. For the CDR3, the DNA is TGTGCCAGCAGCGGAGGGAACTCCTACGAGCAGTACTTC. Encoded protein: CASSGGNSYEQYF.

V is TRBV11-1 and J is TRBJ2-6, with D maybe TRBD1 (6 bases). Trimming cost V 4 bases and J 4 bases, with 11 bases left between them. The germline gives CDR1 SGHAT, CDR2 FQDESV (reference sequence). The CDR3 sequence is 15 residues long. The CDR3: CASSSTGSGANVLTF. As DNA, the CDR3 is TGTGCCAGCAGCTCTACAGGGTCAGGGGCCAACGTCCTGACTTTC.

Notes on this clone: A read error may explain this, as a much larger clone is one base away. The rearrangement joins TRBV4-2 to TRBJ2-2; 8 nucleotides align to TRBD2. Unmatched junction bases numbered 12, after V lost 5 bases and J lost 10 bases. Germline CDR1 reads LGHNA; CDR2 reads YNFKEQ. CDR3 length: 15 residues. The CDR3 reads CASSLRDGLAEELFF. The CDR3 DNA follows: TGTGCCAGCAGCTTACGAGACGGACTAGCCGAGGAGCTGTTTTTT.

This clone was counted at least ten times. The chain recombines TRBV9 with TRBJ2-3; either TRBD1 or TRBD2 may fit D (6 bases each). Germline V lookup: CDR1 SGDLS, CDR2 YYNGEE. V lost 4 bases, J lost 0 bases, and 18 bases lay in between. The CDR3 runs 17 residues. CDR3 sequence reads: CASSYGGQGYSTDTQYF. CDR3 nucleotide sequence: TGTGCCAGCAGCTATGGAGGGCAGGGGTATAGCACAGATACGCAGTATTTT.

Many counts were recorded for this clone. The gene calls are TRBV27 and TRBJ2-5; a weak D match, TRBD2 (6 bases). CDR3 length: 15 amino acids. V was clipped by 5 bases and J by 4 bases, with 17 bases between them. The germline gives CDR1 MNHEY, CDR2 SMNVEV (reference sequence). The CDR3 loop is CASSQDTGGRETQYF. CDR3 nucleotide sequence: TGTGCCAGCAGTCAGGACACCGGGGGACGAGAGACCCAGTACTTC.

CDR3 nucleotide sequence: TGTGCCAGCAGCCCGGCCCGTAATCAGCCCCAGCATTTT. This sequence encodes CASSPARNQPQHF. V and J are TRBV6-1 and TRBJ1-5; no reliable D call. V lost 6 bases and J 4 bases, leaving 10 bases between the germline ends. CDR1 and CDR2 from the germline V gene are MNHNS and SASEGT. This CDR3 has 13 residues.

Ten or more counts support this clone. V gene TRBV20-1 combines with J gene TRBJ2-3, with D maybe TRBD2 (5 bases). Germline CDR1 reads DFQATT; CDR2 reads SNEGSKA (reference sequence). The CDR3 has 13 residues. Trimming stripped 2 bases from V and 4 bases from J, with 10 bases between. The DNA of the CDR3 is TGCAGTGCTAGACTAGCACCCGCAGATACGCAGTATTTT. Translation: CSARLAPADTQYF.

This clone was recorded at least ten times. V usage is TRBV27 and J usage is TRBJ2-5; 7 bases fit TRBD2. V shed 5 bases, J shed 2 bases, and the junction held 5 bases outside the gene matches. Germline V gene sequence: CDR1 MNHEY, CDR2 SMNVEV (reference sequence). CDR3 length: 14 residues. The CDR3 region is CASSTDGGQETQYF. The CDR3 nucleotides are TGTGCCAGCAGTACAGACGGGGGGCAAGAGACCCAGTACTTC.

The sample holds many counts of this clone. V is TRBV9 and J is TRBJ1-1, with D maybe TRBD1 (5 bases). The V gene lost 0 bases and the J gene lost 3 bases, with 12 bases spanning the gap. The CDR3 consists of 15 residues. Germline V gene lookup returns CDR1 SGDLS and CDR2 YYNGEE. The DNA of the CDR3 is TGTGCCAGCAGCGTAGAAGTCGGGGCGGACACTGAAGCTTTCTTT. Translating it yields CASSVEVGADTEAFF.

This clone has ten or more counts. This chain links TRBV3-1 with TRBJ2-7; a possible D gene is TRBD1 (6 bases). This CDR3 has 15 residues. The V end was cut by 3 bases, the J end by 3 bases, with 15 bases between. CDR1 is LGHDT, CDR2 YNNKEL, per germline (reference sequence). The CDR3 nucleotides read TGTGCCAGCAGCCACCAACCCGGACAGATCTACGAGCAGTACTTC. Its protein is CASSHQPGQIYEQYF.

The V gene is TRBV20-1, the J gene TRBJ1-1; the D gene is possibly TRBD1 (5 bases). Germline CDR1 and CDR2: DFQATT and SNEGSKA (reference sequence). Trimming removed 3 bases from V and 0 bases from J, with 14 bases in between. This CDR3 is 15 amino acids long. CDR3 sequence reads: CSARRGPGLNTEAFF. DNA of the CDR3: TGCAGTGCTAGGAGGGGTCCGGGCCTGAACACTGAAGCTTTCTTT.

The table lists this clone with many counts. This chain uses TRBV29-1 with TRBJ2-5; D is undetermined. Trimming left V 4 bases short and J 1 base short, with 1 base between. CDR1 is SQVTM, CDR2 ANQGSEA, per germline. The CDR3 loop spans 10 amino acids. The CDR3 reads CSVVQETQYF. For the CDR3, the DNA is TGCAGCGTTGTCCAAGAGACCCAGTACTTC.

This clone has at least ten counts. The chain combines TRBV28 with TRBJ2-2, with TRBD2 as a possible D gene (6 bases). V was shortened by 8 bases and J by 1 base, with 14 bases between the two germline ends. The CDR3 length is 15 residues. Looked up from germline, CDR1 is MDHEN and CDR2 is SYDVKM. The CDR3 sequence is CASGWGDWNTGELFF. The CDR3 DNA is TGTGCCAGCGGGTGGGGGGACTGGAACACCGGGGAGCTGTTTTTT.

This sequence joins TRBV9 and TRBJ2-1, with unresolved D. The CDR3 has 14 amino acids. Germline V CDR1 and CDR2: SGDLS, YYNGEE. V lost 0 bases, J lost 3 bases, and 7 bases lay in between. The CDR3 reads CASSVEQYYNEQFF. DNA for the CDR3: TGTGCCAGCAGCGTAGAACAGTACTACAATGAGCAGTTCTTC. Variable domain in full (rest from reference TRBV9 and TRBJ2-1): DSGVTQTPKHLITATGQRVTLRCSPRSGDLSVYWYQQSLDQGLQFLIQYYNGEERAKGNILERFSAQQFPDLHSELNLSSLELGDSALYFCASSVEQYYNEQFFGPGTRLTVL.

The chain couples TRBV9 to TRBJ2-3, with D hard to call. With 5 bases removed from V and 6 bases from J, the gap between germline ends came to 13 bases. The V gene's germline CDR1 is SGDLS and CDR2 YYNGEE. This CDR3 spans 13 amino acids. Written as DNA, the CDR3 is TGTGCCAGCAGGGCTATCGTGAGTGATACGCAGTATTTT. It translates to CASRAIVSDTQYF.

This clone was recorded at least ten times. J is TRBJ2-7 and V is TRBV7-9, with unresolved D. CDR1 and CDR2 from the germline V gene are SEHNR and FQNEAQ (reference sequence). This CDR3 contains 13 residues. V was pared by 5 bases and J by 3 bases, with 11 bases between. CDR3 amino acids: CASSKDPYYEQYF. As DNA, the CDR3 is TGTGCCAGCAGCAAGGACCCTTACTACGAGCAGTACTTC.

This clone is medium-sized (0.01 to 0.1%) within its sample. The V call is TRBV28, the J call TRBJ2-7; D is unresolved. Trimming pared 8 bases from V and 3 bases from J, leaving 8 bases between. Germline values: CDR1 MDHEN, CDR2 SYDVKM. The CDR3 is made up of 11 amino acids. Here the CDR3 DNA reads TGTGCCAGCGGCAAAATCTACGAGCAGTACTTC. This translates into CASGKIYEQYF.

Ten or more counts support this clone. The CDR3 DNA sequence: TGCAGTGCTAGACCTCCCTTTGGCACCTACGAGCAGTACTTC. It encodes CSARPPFGTYEQYF. The chain links TRBV20-1 to TRBJ2-7; D call uncertain. From germline, CDR1 is DFQATT and CDR2 SNEGSKA (reference sequence). V was cut by 2 bases and J by 2 bases, with 13 bases left in between. This CDR3 contains 14 residues.